The clone carrying this T cell receptor (beta chain) was detected many times. This specimen belongs to a study of T cell repertoires in cytomegalovirus infection. The germline gives CDR1 SNHLY, CDR2 FYNNEI. The CDR3 totals 15 residues. V lost 0 bases and J lost 3, with 6 bases in between. TCRdb redid the calling of the reads with MiXCR, one entry per CDR3 protein. This repertoire shows some 300,000 distinct CDR3 sequences, approximately 14% found once; its top ten account for around 8.7%. The chain joins TRBV2 to TRBJ2-6, with a weak D call TRBD2 (5 bases). The TCR comes from a human donor in good health (CMV status not recorded). Some clones in this sample may be carry-over from other donors' samples. The sequenced sample was PBMCs. The CDR3 is CASSEAGVGANVLTF. CDR3 DNA sequence: TGTGCCAGCAGTGAAGCGGGAGTTGGGGCCAACGTCCTGACTTTC.